The 16 T cell receptor beta chains reported below all come from one sample, sequenced in a study of blood T cells in healthy people across ages. With a J-beta primer mix and a sample-barcoded 5' primer, a second PCR ran 7 to 11 cycles. TCRdb reprocessed the 5' RACE reads with MiXCR, giving one entry per CDR3 protein. The table lists about 840,000 distinct CDR3 sequences, about 29% of them singletons, with more than 8.5% in the top ten. The sample also formed part of further work on T cells of mothers and their children.

Sample: blood. Source of these receptors: a middle-aged woman in good health.

This sequence joins TRBV6-1 and TRBJ2-7; D possibly corresponds to TRBD2 (6 bases). The ends were cut back, 2 bases at V and 6 bases at J, with 11 bases in the middle. Germline V lookup: CDR1 MNHNS, CDR2 SASEGT. This CDR3 region has 13 residues. The CDR3 region is CASSEWGDGEQYF. The CDR3 DNA reads TGTGCCAGCAGTGAATGGGGGGATGGCGAGCAGTACTTC.

This clonotype was detected many times. This chain uses TRBV4-1 with TRBJ2-7; D may match TRBD1 or TRBD2 (5 bases each). The CDR3 extends over 16 amino acids. V was trimmed by 1 base and J by 5 bases, leaving 18 bases between them. Germline V gene sequence: CDR1 MGHRA, CDR2 YSYEKL. The CDR3 protein is CASSQVGTGAGDEQYF. The CDR3 nucleotides read TGCGCCAGCAGCCAAGTGGGGACGGGCGCTGGGGACGAGCAGTACTTC.

This clonotype was observed a few times. This sequence joins TRBV4-1 and TRBJ2-2; D may match TRBD1 or TRBD2 (5 bases each). The germline V and J ends were trimmed by 6 bases and 0 bases, with 17 bases remaining between them. CDR3 length equals 17 residues. Germline V gene sequence: CDR1 MGHRA, CDR2 YSYEKL. The CDR3 nucleotides read TGCGCCAGCAGGATAGGGACGCTACGAACGAACACCGGGGAGCTGTTTTTT. Protein sequence: CASRIGTLRTNTGELFF.

Of note for this clonotype: An end of the junction differs from the germline gene, which may be a read error. This chain uses TRBV15 with TRBJ1-4, with D uncertain. The CDR3 runs to 17 residues. Germline values: CDR1 LNHNV, CDR2 YYDKDF (reference sequence). CDR3 residues: CATSRDHGVATNEKLSF. CDR3 coding DNA: TGTGCCACCAGCAGAGATCATGGTGTAGCTACGAATGAAAAACTGTCTTTT.

Only a few counts were recorded for this clonotype. The chain links TRBV3-1 to TRBJ2-7; D unclear. Deletions cut 3 bases from V and 7 bases from J, with 7 bases between. Germline CDR1 is LGHDT and CDR2 is YNNKEL (reference sequence). There are 11 residues in the CDR3. The CDR3 region is CASSHAAEQYF. CDR3 nucleotides: TGTGCCAGCAGCCACGCGGCGGAGCAGTACTTC.

This clonotype was seen only a few times. V gene TRBV5-6 combines with J gene TRBJ1-1, with 8 bases that match TRBD1. Germline CDR1 SGHDT, CDR2 YYEEEE. CDR3 length equals 14 residues. Germline trimming cut 0 bases from V and 7 bases from J; bases unmatched to any gene: 5. In nucleotides, the CDR3 is TGTGCCAGCAGCTTGGCCAGGGGGCGTCTTGAAGCTTTCTTT. Its translation: CASSLARGRLEAFF.

This clonotype was counted a few times. The chain is built from TRBV29-1 and TRBJ2-7; possibly TRBD1 or TRBD2 for D (5 bases each). This CDR3 has 13 residues. Deletions cut 6 bases from V and 5 bases from J, with 17 bases between. Per germline, CDR1 SQVTM and CDR2 ANQGSEA. The CDR3 protein is CSVRDPAGDEQYF. The CDR3 region has the DNA TGCAGCGTGAGGGACCCTGCCGGGGACGAGCAGTACTTC.

This chain uses TRBV14 with TRBJ1-1; 9 bases are a match to TRBD1. This CDR3 has 16 residues. Germline loops: CDR1 SGHDN, CDR2 FVKESK. V lost 5 bases and J lost 9; bases outside the gene matches: 16. The CDR3 DNA sequence: TGTGCCAGCAGCAAAGCGTATCTCGGGACAGGGCTGAAAGCTTTCTTT. Its protein product is CASSKAYLGTGLKAFF. The complete variable domain, with remaining parts taken from reference TRBV14 and TRBJ1-1, reads EAGVTQFPSHSVIEKGQTVTLRCDPISGHDNLYWYRRVMGKEIKFLLHFVKESKQDESGMPNNRFLAERTGGTYSTLKVQPAELEDSGVYFCASSKAYLGTGLKAFFGQGTRLTVV.

This sequence joins TRBV29-1 and TRBJ1-4; 8 bases align to TRBD1. Per the germline V gene, CDR1 is SQVTM and CDR2 is ANQGSEA. The CDR3 spans 13 residues. With V trimmed by 6 bases and J by 8 bases, 8 bases remained unmatched. CDR3 DNA: TGCAGCGTGAGTAGGGACAGGAACGAAAAACTGTTTTTT. Protein: CSVSRDRNEKLFF.

This clonotype has more than one count but fewer than ten. Only one base separates this from a far larger clonotype, so it likely reflects a read error. The rearrangement links TRBV28 to TRBJ2-1; no clear D. The germline CDR1 and CDR2 sequences are MDHEN and SYDVKM. The CDR3 has 10 residues. The CDR3 DNA reads TGTGCCAGCAGCCTCAATGAGCAGGTCTTC. Translated: CASSLNEQVF.

This clonotype was seen repeatedly, ten times or more. V is TRBV15 and J is TRBJ2-7; D possibly corresponds to TRBD2 (6 bases). The CDR3 is 13 residues long. Germline V lookup: CDR1 LNHNV, CDR2 YYDKDF (reference sequence). V was trimmed by 9 bases and J by 6 bases, leaving 18 bases between them. CDR3 sequence reads: CATGRGEEGEQYF. The DNA of the CDR3 is TGTGCCACGGGGCGAGGGGAGGAAGGCGAGCAGTACTTC. The full variable domain, with the rest looked up from reference TRBV15 and TRBJ2-7, is DAMVIQNPRYQVTQFGKPVTLSCSQTLNHNVMYWYQQKSSQAPKLLFHYYDKDFNNEADTPDNFQSRRPNTSFCFLDIRSPGLGDTAMYLCATGRGEEGEQYFGPGTRLTVT.

This clonotype was counted a few times. The rearrangement uses TRBV7-2 and TRBJ2-2; D uncertain. The CDR3 is 15 amino acids. Looked up from germline, CDR1 is SGHTA and CDR2 is FQGNSA. V lost 6 bases and J lost 1, with 12 bases in between. The CDR3 sequence is CASRVQVGNTGELFF. The CDR3 DNA is TGTGCCAGCAGAGTCCAGGTGGGGAACACCGGGGAGCTGTTTTTT.

J is TRBJ2-6 and V is TRBV7-2; D not resolved. The ends were cut back, 3 bases at V and 0 bases at J, with 12 bases in the middle. The germline gives CDR1 SGHTA, CDR2 FQGNSA. This CDR3 spans 17 amino acids. For the CDR3, the DNA is TGTGCCAGCAGCTTGGCCTTAGTGAACTCTGGGGCCAACGTCCTGACTTTC. This translates into CASSLALVNSGANVLTF.

Note on this clonotype: The CDR3 does not close with the conserved phenylalanine or tryptophan, likely indicating a read error. The CDR3 is CSARGGKRGGSYNEQFI. The CDR3 DNA sequence: TGCAGTGCTAGAGGTGGAAAGCGGGGGGGCTCCTACAATGAGCAGTTCATC. This chain links TRBV20-1 with TRBJ2-1; 10 nucleotides align to TRBD2. This CDR3 comprises 17 residues. CDR1 and CDR2 from the germline V gene are DFQATT and SNEGSKA (reference sequence). Trimming removed 1 base from V and 0 bases from J; junction bases left unmatched: 6.

The table lists this clonotype with many counts. CDR3 sequence (DNA): TGCAGTGCTCCAATCTCGAAAAATTCCTACGAGCAGTACTTC. The encoded protein is CSAPISKNSYEQYF. The J gene is TRBJ2-7, the V gene TRBV20-1; D gene uncertain. V was trimmed by 5 bases and J by 1 base, leaving 15 bases between them. This CDR3 has 14 residues. Germline assignment: CDR1 DFQATT and CDR2 SNEGSKA (reference sequence).

This clonotype came up many times. This chain uses TRBV28 with TRBJ2-7; 7 bases align to TRBD1. Germline CDR1 MDHEN, CDR2 SYDVKM. V shed 4 bases, J shed 3 bases, and the junction held 9 bases outside the gene matches. CDR3 size: 15 residues. The CDR3 nucleotides read TGTGCCAGCAGTTCTCTAATGACAGGGAGCTACGAGCAGTACTTC. This translates into CASSSLMTGSYEQYF.